This T cell receptor beta chain originates from a study of early T cells in non-severe SARS-CoV-2 infection. Whole-study findings and limits: Sequences matched to VDJdb favored anti-spike CD8 responses, while private and CD4 specificities were missed.

CDR1 and CDR2 (germline): SGHVS, FQNEAQ. V shed 10 bases and J shed 0 bases, with 14 bases lying between them. The CDR3 runs to 14 residues. Tagging with unique molecular identifiers was applied to individual cDNA molecules. TCRdb recomputed calls from the 5' RACE reads with MiXCR, one row per CDR3 protein. The data contain 55,000 to 85,000 distinct CDR3 sequences, 12% of them singletons. This clonotype was seen many times. The antigen is unknown. Sequenced sample: whole blood. This chain uses TRBV7-8 with TRBJ2-3; D uncertain. The receptor was isolated from an adult who was a healthcare worker with PCR-confirmed SARS-CoV-2 infection or an uninfected control (not recorded which). This chain's CDR3 is CATCWLPSTDTQYF. The CDR3 DNA follows: TGTGCCACCTGTTGGCTTCCTAGCACAGATACGCAGTATTTT.